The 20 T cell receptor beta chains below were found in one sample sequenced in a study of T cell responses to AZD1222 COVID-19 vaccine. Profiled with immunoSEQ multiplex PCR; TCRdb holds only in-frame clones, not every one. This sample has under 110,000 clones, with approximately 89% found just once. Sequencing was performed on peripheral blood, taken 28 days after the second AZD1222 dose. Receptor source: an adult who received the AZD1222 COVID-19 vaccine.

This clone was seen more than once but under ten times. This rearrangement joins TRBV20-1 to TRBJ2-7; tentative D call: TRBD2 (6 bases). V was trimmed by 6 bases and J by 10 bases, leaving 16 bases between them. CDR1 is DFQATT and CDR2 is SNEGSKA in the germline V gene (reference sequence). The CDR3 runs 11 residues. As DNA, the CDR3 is TGCAGTGCCATCGAGGCCGGGACTCAGTACTTC. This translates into CSAIEAGTQYF.

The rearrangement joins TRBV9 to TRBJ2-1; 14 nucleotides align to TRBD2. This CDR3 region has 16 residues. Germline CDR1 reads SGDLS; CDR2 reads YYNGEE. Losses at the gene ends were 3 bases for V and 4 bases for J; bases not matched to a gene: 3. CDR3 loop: CASSEGTSGGYNEQFF. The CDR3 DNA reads TGTGCCAGCAGCGAGGGGACTAGCGGGGGATACAATGAGCAGTTCTTC. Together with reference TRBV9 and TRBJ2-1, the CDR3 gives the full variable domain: DSGVTQTPKHLITATGQRVTLRCSPRSGDLSVYWYQQSLDQGLQFLIQYYNGEERAKGNILERFSAQQFPDLHSELNLSSLELGDSALYFCASSEGTSGGYNEQFFGPGTRLTVL.

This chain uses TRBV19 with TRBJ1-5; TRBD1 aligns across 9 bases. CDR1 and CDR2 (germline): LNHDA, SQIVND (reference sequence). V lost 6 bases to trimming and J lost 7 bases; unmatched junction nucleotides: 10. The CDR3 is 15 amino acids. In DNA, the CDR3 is TGTGCCAGTAGAACCACCGGGACAGGGTACCAGCCCCAGCATTTT. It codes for CASRTTGTGYQPQHF.

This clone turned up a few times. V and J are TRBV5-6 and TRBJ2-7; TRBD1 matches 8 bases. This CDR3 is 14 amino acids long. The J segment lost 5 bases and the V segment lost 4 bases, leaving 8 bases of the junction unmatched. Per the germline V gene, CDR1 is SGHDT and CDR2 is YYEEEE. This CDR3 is CASSVGQVADEQYF. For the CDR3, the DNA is TGTGCCAGCAGCGTGGGACAGGTGGCCGACGAGCAGTACTTC.

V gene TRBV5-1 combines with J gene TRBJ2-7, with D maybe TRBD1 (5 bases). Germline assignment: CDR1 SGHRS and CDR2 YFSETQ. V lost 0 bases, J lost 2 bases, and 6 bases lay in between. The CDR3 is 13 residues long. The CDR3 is CASSLGTTYEQYF. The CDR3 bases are TGCGCCAGCAGCTTGGGGACAACCTACGAGCAGTACTTC.

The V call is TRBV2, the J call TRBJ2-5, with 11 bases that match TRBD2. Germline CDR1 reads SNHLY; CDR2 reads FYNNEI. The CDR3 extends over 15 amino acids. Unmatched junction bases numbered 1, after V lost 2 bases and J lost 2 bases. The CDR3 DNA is TGTGCCAGCAGTGAACTAGCGGGGGGTCAAGAGACCCAGTACTTC. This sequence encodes CASSELAGGQETQYF.

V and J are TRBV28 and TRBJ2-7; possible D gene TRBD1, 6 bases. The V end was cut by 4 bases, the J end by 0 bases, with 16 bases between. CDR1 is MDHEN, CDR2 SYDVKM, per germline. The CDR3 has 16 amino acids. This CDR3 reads CASSSGQPQSSYEQYF. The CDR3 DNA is TGTGCCAGCAGTTCAGGACAGCCCCAGAGCTCCTACGAGCAGTACTTC.

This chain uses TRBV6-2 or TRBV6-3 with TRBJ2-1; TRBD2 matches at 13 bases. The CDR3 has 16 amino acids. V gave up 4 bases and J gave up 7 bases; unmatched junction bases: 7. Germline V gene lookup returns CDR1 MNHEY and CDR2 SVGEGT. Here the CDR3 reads CASSSILAGGRNEQFF. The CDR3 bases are TGTGCCAGCAGTTCGATACTAGCGGGAGGGCGAAATGAGCAGTTCTTC.

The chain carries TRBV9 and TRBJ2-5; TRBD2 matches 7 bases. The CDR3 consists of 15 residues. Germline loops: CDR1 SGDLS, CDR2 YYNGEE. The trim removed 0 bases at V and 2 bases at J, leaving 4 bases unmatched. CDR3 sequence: CASSVELARQETQYF. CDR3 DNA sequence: TGTGCCAGCAGCGTAGAACTAGCGAGGCAAGAGACCCAGTACTTC.

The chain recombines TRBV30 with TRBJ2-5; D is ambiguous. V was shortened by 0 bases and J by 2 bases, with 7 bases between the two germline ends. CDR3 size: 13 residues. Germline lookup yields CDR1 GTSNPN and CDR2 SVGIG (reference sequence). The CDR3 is CAWSVRDQETQYF. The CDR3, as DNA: TGTGCCTGGAGTGTACGAGATCAAGAGACCCAGTACTTC.

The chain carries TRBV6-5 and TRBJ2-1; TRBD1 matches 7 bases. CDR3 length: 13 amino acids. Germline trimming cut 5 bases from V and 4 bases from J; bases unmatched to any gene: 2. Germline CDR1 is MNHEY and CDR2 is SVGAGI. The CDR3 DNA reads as TGTGCCAGCAGTCAGGGACAGTACAATGAGCAGTTCTTC. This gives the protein CASSQGQYNEQFF.

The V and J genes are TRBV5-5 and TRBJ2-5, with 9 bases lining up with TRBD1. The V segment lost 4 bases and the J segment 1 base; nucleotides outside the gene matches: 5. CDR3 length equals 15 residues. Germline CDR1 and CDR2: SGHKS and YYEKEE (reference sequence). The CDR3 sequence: CASSIRQGGQETQYF. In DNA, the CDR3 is TGTGCCAGCAGCATCCGACAGGGGGGCCAAGAGACCCAGTACTTC.

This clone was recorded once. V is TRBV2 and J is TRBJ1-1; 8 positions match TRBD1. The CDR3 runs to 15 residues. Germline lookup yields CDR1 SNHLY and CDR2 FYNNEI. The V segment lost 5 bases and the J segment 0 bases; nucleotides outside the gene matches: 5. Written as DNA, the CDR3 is TGTGCCAGCAGTTCAGGGGGCACGATGAACACTGAAGCTTTCTTT. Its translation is CASSSGGTMNTEAFF.

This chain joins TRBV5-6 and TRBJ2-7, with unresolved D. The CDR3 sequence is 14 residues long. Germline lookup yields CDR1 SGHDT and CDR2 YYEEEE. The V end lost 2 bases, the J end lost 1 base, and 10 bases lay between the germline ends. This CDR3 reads CASSLIGSSYEQYF. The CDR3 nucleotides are TGTGCCAGCAGCTTAATTGGCTCTTCCTACGAGCAGTACTTC.

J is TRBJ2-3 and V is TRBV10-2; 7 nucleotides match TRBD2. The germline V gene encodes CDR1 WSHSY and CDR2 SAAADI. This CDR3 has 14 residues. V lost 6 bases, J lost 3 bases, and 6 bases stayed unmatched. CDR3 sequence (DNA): TGCGCCAGCAGGAACGAGCGGGGAACAGATACGCAGTATTTT. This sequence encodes CASRNERGTDTQYF.

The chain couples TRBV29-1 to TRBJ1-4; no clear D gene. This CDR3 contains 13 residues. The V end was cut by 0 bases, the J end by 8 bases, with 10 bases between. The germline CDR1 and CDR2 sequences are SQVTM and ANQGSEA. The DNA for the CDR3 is TGCAGCGTTGAAGAACGGCTAGGAGAAAAACTGTTTTTT. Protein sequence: CSVEERLGEKLFF.

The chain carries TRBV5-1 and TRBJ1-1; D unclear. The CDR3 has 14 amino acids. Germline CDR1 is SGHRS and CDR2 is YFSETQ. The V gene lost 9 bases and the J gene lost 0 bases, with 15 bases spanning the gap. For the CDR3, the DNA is TGCGCCACAGGCCCCGGCGGGGTGAACACTGAAGCTTTCTTT. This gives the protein CATGPGGVNTEAFF.

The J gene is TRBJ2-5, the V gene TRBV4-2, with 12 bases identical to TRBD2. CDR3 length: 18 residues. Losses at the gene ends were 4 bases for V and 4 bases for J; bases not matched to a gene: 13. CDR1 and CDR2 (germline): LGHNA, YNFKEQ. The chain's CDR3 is CASSPQALAGGPLETQYF. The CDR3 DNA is TGTGCCAGCAGCCCTCAGGCCCTAGCGGGGGGGCCTTTAGAGACCCAGTACTTC.

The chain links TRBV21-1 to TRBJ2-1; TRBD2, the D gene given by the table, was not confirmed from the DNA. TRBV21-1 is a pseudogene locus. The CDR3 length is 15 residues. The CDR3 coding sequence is TGTGCCAGCAGCAAAGTCGGGAGCTCCTACAATGAGCAGTTCTTC. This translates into CASSKVGSSYNEQFF.

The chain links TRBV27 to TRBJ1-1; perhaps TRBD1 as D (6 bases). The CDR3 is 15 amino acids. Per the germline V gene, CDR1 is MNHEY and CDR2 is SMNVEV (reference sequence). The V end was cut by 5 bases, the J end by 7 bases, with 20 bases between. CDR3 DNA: TGTGCCAGCAGTATAGGGACACGGGGTGGGATTGAAGCTTTCTTT. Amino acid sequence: CASSIGTRGGIEAFF.